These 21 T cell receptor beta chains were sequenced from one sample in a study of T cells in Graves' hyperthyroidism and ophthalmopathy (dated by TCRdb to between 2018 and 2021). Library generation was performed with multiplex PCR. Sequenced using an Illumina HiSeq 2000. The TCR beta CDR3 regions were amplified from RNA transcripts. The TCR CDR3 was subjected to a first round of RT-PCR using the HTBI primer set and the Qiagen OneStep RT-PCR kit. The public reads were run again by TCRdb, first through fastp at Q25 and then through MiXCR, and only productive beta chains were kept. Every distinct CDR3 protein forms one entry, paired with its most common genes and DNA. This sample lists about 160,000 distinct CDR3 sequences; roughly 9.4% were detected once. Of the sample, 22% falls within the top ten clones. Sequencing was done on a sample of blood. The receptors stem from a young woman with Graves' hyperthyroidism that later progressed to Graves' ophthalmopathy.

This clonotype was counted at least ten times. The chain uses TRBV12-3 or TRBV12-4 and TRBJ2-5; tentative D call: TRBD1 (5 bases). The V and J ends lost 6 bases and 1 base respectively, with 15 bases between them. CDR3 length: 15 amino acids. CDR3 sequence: CASSVAQGLQETQYF. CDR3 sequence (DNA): TGTGCCAGCAGCGTTGCCCAGGGCCTCCAAGAGACCCAGTACTTC.

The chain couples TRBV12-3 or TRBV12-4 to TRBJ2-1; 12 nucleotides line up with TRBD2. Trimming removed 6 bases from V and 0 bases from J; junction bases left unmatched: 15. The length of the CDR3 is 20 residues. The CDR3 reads CASSGGVGLAGKSSYNEQFF. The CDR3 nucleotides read TGTGCCAGCAGCGGAGGAGTAGGACTAGCGGGGAAAAGCTCCTACAATGAGCAGTTCTTC.

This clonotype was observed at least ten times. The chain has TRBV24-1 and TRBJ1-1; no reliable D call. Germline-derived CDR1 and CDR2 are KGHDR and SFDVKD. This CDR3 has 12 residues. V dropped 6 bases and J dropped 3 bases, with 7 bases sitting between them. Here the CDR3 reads CATSLLDTEAFF. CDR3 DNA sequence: TGTGCCACCAGTTTGTTAGACACTGAAGCTTTCTTT.

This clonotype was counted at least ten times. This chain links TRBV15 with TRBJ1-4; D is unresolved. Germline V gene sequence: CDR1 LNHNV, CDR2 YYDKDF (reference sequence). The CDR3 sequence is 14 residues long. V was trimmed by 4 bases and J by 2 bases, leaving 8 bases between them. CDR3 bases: TGTGCCACCAGCATCGGCCAGACTAATGAAAAACTGTTTTTT. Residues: CATSIGQTNEKLFF. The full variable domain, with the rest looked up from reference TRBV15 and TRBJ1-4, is DAMVIQNPRYQVTQFGKPVTLSCSQTLNHNVMYWYQQKSSQAPKLLFHYYDKDFNNEADTPDNFQSRRPNTSFCFLDIRSPGLGDTAMYLCATSIGQTNEKLFFGSGTQLSVL.

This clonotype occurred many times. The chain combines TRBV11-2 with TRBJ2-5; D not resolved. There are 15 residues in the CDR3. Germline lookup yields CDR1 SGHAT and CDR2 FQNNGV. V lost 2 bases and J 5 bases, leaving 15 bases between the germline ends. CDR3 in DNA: TGTGCCAGCAGCTTATCCCACTTTGAAATTGAGACCCAGTACTTC. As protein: CASSLSHFEIETQYF.

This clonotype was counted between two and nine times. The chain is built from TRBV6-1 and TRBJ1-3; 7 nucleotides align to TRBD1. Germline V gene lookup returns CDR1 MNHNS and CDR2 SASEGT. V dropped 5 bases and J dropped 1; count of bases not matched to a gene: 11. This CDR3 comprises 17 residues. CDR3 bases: TGTGCCAGCAGTCGACGTGACAGGGTAGATTCTGGAAACACCATATATTTT. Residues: CASSRRDRVDSGNTIYF.

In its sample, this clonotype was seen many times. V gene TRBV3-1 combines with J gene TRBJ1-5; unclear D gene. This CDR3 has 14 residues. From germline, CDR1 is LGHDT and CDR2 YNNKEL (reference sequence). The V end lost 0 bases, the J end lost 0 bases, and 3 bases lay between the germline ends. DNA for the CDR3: TGTGCCAGCAGCCAAGAGACTAGCAATCAGCCCCAGCATTTT. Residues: CASSQETSNQPQHF. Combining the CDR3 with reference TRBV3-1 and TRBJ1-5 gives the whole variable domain DTAVSQTPKYLVTQMGNDKSIKCEQNLGHDTMYWYKQDSKKFLKIMFSYNNKELIINETVPNRFSPKSPDKAHLNLHINSLELGDSAVYFCASSQETSNQPQHFGDGTRLSIL.

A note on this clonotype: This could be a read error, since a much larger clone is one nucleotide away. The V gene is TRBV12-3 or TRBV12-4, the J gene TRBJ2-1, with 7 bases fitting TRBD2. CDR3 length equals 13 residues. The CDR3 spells CASSLGLAREQSF. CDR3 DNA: TGTGCCAGCAGTTTAGGACTAGCTCGTGAGCAGTCCTTC.

CDR3 sequence reads: CAISDTGTGIFSPLHF. The CDR3 DNA follows: TGTGCCATCAGCGACACCGGGACAGGGATTTTCTCACCCCTCCACTTT. This rearrangement joins TRBV10-3 to TRBJ1-6, with 9 bases lining up with TRBD1. The CDR3 extends over 16 amino acids. From germline, CDR1 is ENHRY and CDR2 SYGVKD. V lost 6 bases to trimming and J lost 10 bases; unmatched junction nucleotides: 13.

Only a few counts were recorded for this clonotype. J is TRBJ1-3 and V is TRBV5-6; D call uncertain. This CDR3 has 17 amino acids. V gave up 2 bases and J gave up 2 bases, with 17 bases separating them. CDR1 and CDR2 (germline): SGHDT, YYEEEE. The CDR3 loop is CASSFTGLPTTGNTIYF. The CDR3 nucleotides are TGTGCCAGCAGCTTCACTGGACTTCCGACTACTGGAAACACCATATATTTT. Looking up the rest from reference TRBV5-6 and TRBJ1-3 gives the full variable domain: DAGVTQSPTHLIKTRGQQVTLRCSPKSGHDTVSWYQQALGQGPQFIFQYYEEEERQRGNFPDRFSGHQFPNYSSELNVNALLLGDSALYLCASSFTGLPTTGNTIYFGEGSWLTVV.

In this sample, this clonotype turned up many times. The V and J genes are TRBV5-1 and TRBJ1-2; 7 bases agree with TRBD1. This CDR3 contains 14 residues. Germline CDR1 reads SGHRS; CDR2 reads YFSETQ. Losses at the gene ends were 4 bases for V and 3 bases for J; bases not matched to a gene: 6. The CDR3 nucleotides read TGCGCCAGCAGCCCCCAGGGGGACGACTATGGCTACACCTTC. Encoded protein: CASSPQGDDYGYTF.

The CDR3 spells CASSHFWTVYQETQYF. The CDR3 coding sequence is TGTGCCAGCAGCCACTTCTGGACAGTTTACCAAGAGACCCAGTACTTC. This rearrangement joins TRBV7-2 to TRBJ2-5; weak D call: TRBD1 (6 bases). Germline V CDR1 and CDR2: SGHTA, FQGNSA. The V gene lost 5 bases and the J gene lost 0 bases, with 16 bases spanning the gap. This CDR3 is built from 16 residues. Supplemented by reference TRBV7-2 and TRBJ2-5, the full variable domain reads GAGVSQSPSNKVTEKGKDVELRCDPISGHTALYWYRQSLGQGLEFLIYFQGNSAPDKSGLPSDRFSAERTGGSVSTLTIQRTQQEDSAVYLCASSHFWTVYQETQYFGPGTRLLVL.

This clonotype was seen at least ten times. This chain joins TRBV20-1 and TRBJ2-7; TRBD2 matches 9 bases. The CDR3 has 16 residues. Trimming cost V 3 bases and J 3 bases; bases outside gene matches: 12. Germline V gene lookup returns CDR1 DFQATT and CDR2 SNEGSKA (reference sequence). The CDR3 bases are TGCAGTGCTAGTTCTCAGCGGGGGGAGACAAACTACGAGCAGTACTTC. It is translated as CSASSQRGETNYEQYF.

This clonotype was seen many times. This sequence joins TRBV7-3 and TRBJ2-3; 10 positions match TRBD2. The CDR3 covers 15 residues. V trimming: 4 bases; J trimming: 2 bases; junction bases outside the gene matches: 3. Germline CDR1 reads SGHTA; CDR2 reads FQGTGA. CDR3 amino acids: CASSSSGGSTDTQYF. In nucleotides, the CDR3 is TGTGCCAGCAGCTCTAGCGGGGGTTCCACAGATACGCAGTATTTT.

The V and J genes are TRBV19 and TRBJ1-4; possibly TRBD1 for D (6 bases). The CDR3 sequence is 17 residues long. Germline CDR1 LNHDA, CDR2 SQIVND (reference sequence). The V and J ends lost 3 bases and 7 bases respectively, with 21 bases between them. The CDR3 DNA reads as TGTGCCAGTAGTATCCCAAGAGGGGGGAGAGGGACTGAAAAACTGTTTTTT. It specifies CASSIPRGGRGTEKLFF.

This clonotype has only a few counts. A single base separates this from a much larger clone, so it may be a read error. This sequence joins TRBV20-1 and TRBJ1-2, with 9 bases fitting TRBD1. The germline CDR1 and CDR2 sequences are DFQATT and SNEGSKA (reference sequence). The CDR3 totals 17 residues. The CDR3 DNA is TGCAGTGCTATCCGATCCGTTCTAGGGGACAGGGACTATGACTACACCTTC. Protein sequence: CSAIRSVLGDRDYDYTF.

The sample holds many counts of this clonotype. CDR3 in amino acids: CATSDGASLYEQYF. CDR3 DNA: TGTGCCACCAGTGATGGGGCCAGTCTCTACGAGCAGTACTTC. The chain joins TRBV24-1 to TRBJ2-7; tentative D call: TRBD1 (5 bases). The CDR3 is 14 residues long. CDR1 and CDR2 (germline): KGHDR, SFDVKD. With 3 bases removed from V and 3 bases from J, the gap between germline ends came to 11 bases.

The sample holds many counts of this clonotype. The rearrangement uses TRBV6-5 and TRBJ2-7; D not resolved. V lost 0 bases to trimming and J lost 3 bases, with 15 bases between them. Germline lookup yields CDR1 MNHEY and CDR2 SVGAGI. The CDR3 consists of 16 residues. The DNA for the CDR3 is TGTGCCAGCAGTTACTCTCCGGGCGCAGCCAGCTACGAGCAGTACTTC. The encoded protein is CASSYSPGAASYEQYF.

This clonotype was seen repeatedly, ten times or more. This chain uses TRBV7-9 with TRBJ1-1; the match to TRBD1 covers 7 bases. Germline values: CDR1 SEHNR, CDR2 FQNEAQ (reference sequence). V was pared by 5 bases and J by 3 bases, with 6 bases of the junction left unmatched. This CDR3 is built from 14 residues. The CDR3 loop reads CASSASTGDTEAFF. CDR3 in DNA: TGTGCCAGCAGCGCCTCCACAGGGGACACTGAAGCTTTCTTT.

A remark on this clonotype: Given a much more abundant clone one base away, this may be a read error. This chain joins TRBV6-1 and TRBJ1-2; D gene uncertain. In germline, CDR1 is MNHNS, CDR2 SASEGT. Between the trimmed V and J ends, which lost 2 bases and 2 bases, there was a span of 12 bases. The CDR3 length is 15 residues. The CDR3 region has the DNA TGTGCCAGCAGTGAAAGTGGGGTCCCCAACTATGGCTACACCTTC. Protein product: CASSESGVPNYGYTF.

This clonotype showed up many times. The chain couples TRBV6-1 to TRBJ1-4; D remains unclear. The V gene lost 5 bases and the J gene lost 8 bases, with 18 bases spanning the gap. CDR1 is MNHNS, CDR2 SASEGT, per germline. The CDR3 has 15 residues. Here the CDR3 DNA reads TGTGCCAGCAGTCGGGTGGAAGGGTCCGGGGAAAAACTGTTTTTT. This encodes CASSRVEGSGEKLFF.